This T cell receptor (beta chain) was identified during a study of neoadjuvant anti-PD-1 for oral cavity cancer. Study-level information: Patients without progression got a fourth dose around day 43.

J lost 3 bases, V lost 5 bases, and 9 bases had no gene match. CDR1 and CDR2 from the germline V gene are ENHRY and SYGVKD. The CDR3 is made up of 16 amino acids. Overall study results and limits: Non-responders to neoadjuvant nivolumab had significantly more clonal PBMC T cells than responders.

Only in-frame clones appear in the TCRdb table, and some are missing; sequencing was by immunoSEQ multiplex PCR. The repertoire holds around 14,000 clones, 65% to 80% seen once, with approximately 2.2% in the top ten. The time point is: after neoadjuvant nivolumab, at surgical resection. Patients had newly diagnosed, untreated stage II-IVA oral cavity squamous cell carcinoma. Points on this clone: What it binds is unknown.

The receptor's source is a person aged 40 to 85 with oral cavity squamous cell carcinoma. Material: PBMCs, obtained after nivolumab (anti-PD-1) treatment. J is TRBJ2-1 and V is TRBV10-3; TRBD2 matches 8 bases. The DNA for the CDR3 is TGTGCCATCAGTCCCGGGGGGGGTCTTCTCTACAATGAGCAGTTCTTC. Translation gives CAISPGGGLLYNEQFF.